The 18 T cell receptor beta chains below were found in one sample sequenced in a study of T cell clonality in common variable immunodeficiency. Data came from immunoSEQ multiplex PCR; TCRdb stores just in-frame clones and leaves some out. Observed in the sample are roughly 52,000 clones, none of them singletons. Sequencing input: peripheral blood mononuclear cells. The receptors shown here come from a person aged 18 to 75 in good health.

This clone was found many times. The read stops 3 residues short of the end of the CDR3; the missing end is completed from the germline J gene. The identical CDR3 is also encoded by other nucleotide sequences in the sample. The gene calls are TRBV30 and TRBJ1-3, with no clear D. Germline loops: CDR1 GTSNPN, CDR2 SVGIG (reference sequence). Trimming shortened V by 3 bases and J by 2 bases, and 11 bases separated the two germline ends. The CDR3 spans 14 residues. CDR3 residues: CAWSPTRTGNTIYF. Incomplete CDR3 DNA: TGTGCCTGGAGCCCGACACGGACTGGAAACACC.

This clone was picked up many times. The sequenced fragment ends 3 residues before the CDR3 boundary, so the rest is inferred from the germline J gene. The rearrangement links TRBV7-6 to TRBJ2-2; 8 bases map to TRBD1. After removal of 4 bases from V and 0 bases from J, the junction contained 4 bases not matched to a gene. There are 16 residues in the CDR3. Germline-derived CDR1 and CDR2 are SGHVS and FNYEAQ. The CDR3 bases that were read are TGTGCCAGCAGCTCGACAGGGGAGGCGAACACCGGGGAG. Translation gives CASSSTGEANTGE. The whole CDR3 protein is CASSSTGEANTGELFF.

There are a few counts of this clone. The read ends 3 residues early relative to the CDR3; the germline J gene fills the gap. The genes are TRBV7-3 and TRBJ1-2; D perhaps matches TRBD1 (6 bases). The germline V gene has CDR1 SGHTA and CDR2 FQGTGA. The CDR3 consists of 16 residues. CDR3 sequence reads: CASSQRGGAFSNEYTF. The DNA read from the CDR3 is TGTGCCAGCAGCCAGAGGGGGGGAGCCTTTTCAAACGAA.

This clone was recorded at least ten times. The read ends 3 residues before the CDR3 terminus; that terminus is restored from the germline J gene. The rearrangement links TRBV5-1 to TRBJ2-1; a possible D gene is TRBD1 (5 bases). V dropped 0 bases and J dropped 3 bases, with 13 bases sitting between them. CDR3 length: 16 amino acids. In germline, CDR1 is SGHRS, CDR2 YFSETQ. The CDR3 region is CASSLAGQPGYNEQFF. The sequenced CDR3 bases are TGCGCCAGCAGCTTGGCAGGGCAACCAGGCTACAATGAG.

This clone was counted at least ten times. The CDR3 is CSVGPGQGSYEQYF. The covered CDR3 bases are TGCAGCGTTGGGCCGGGACAGGGGTCCTACGAG. The chain is built from TRBV29-1 and TRBJ2-7; TRBD1 aligns across 10 bases. The CDR3 goes on 3 residues after the read ends, and that part is filled in from the germline J gene. The CDR3 has 14 residues. V was clipped by 4 bases and J by 1 base; unmatched bases: 4. Per the germline V gene, CDR1 is SQVTM and CDR2 is ANQGSEA.

This clone was counted only a few times. The CDR3 end falls 3 residues outside the read, so it is completed with the germline J gene. The rearrangement joins TRBV14 to TRBJ2-7; 8 bases fit TRBD1. Germline loops: CDR1 SGHDN, CDR2 FVKESK. J gave up 5 bases and V 4 bases, and 7 bases lay outside the gene matches. The CDR3 runs to 14 residues. The sequenced CDR3 bases are TGTGCCAGCAGCCGCCGGACAGGGATAAACGAG. Translating gives CASSRRTGINE. The entire CDR3 is CASSRRTGINEQYF.

This clone was seen ten or more times. The CDR3 is cut off 3 residues early in the read; its end comes from the germline J gene. The chain links TRBV5-1 to TRBJ1-2, with 7 bases lining up with TRBD1. V was clipped by 3 bases and J by 5 bases; unmatched bases: 7. From germline, CDR1 is SGHRS and CDR2 YFSETQ. The CDR3 loop spans 14 amino acids. The CDR3 sequence: CASSSEQGRYGYTF. CDR3 DNA (partial): TGCGCCAGCAGCTCCGAACAGGGGCGGTATGGC.

This clone came up many times. The read terminates 3 residues ahead of where the CDR3 ends, so the germline J gene completes it. V gene TRBV29-1 combines with J gene TRBJ2-2; 11 bases map to TRBD2. Trimming removed 4 bases from V and 1 base from J; junction bases left unmatched: 5. The CDR3 consists of 16 residues. Germline lookup yields CDR1 SQVTM and CDR2 ANQGSEA. The CDR3 is CSVGGGTSGNTGELFF. The sequenced CDR3 bases are TGCAGCGTTGGGGGCGGGACTAGCGGGAACACCGGGGAG.

With regard to this clone: The CDR3 end lies 3 residues beyond the end of the read and is filled in from the germline J gene. J is TRBJ2-7 and V is TRBV11-2; TRBD2 matches at 11 bases. The V and J ends lost 3 bases and 2 bases, in that order; junction bases with no gene match: 0. Germline V CDR1 and CDR2: SGHAT, FQNNGV. The CDR3 totals 14 residues. The chain's CDR3 is CASSFSGRAYEQYF. The part of the CDR3 DNA that was read is TGTGCCAGCAGCTTTAGCGGGAGGGCCTACGAG.

This clone was detected ten times or more. The CDR3 end lies 3 residues beyond the end of the read and is filled in from the germline J gene. This sequence joins TRBV20-1 and TRBJ2-3; 7 nucleotides align to TRBD2. In germline, CDR1 is DFQATT, CDR2 SNEGSKA (reference sequence). This CDR3 comprises 13 residues. The sequenced CDR3 bases are TGCAGTGCTAGAGGTCCTAGCGGAGAGACG. Translation: CSARGPSGET. The entire CDR3 is CSARGPSGETQYF.

This clone was detected ten times or more. The read stops 3 residues short of the end of the CDR3; the missing end is completed from the germline J gene. The J gene is TRBJ2-1, the V gene TRBV7-3, with D possibly being TRBD2 (8 bases). CDR3 length: 16 residues. Germline lookup yields CDR1 SGHTA and CDR2 FQGTGA. V dropped 1 base and J dropped 9 bases, with 19 bases sitting between them. The part of the CDR3 DNA that was read is TGTGCCAGCAGCTTAAGCTTAAGGGGGCGGGAGGTTGAG. It codes for CASSLSLRGREVE. The full-length CDR3 reads as CASSLSLRGREVEQFF.

Many counts were recorded for this clone. Germline and junction disagree at one end, which may indicate a read error. Sequencing ends 3 residues short of the CDR3 end; the germline J gene provides the rest. The gene calls are TRBV4-2 and TRBJ2-6, with D uncertain. Per germline, CDR1 LGHNA and CDR2 YNFKEQ. The CDR3 totals 16 residues. CDR3 region: CASSQTPGSGANVLTF. CDR3 DNA (partial): TGCGCCAGCAGCCAAACCCCAGGTTCCGGGGCCAACGTC.

This clone has a count of ten or more. The read terminates 3 residues before the CDR3 end, so the remaining end is supplied by the germline J gene. V usage is TRBV5-1 and J usage is TRBJ2-1, with 12 positions matching TRBD2. There are 17 residues in the CDR3. V was clipped by 4 bases and J by 6 bases; unmatched bases: 11. Germline CDR1 SGHRS, CDR2 YFSETQ. The sequenced CDR3 bases are TGCGCCAGCAGCCATGGGGGAGGACTAGCGGGATCCAATGAG. The encoded protein is CASSHGGGLAGSNE. The whole CDR3 region reads CASSHGGGLAGSNEQFF.

This clone showed up many times. The read ends 3 residues shy of where the CDR3 ends; the end is completed using the germline J gene. The chain joins TRBV4-2 to TRBJ2-6; a possible D gene is TRBD2 (5 bases). The CDR3 loop spans 17 amino acids. The germline gives CDR1 LGHNA, CDR2 YNFKEQ. Trimming pared 1 base from V and 2 bases from J, leaving 12 bases between. The chain's CDR3 is CASSQAGGGAGANVLTF. CDR3 bases read: TGTGCCAGCAGCCAAGCAGGAGGAGGAGCTGGGGCCAACGTC.

In its sample, this clone was seen many times. The read halts 3 residues ahead of the CDR3 end, with the missing end drawn from the germline J gene. The V gene is TRBV5-1, the J gene TRBJ2-1, with TRBD1 as a possible D gene (5 bases). Germline V gene sequence: CDR1 SGHRS, CDR2 YFSETQ. This CDR3 comprises 16 residues. The ends were cut back, 5 bases at V and 0 bases at J, with 15 bases in the middle. The DNA read from the CDR3 is TGCGCCAGCAGTTTCACAGGAACCAGCTCCTACAATGAG. It codes for CASSFTGTSSYNE. The whole CDR3 protein is CASSFTGTSSYNEQFF.

This clone has a handful of counts. The read ends 3 residues early relative to the CDR3; the germline J gene fills the gap. The chain combines TRBV20-1 with TRBJ1-2; D possibly corresponds to TRBD1 (6 bases). This CDR3 spans 12 amino acids. The germline V gene has CDR1 DFQATT and CDR2 SNEGSKA (reference sequence). The sequenced CDR3 bases are TGCAGTGCTGATACAGGGTCTGGCGGC. Protein product: CSADTGSGG. The whole CDR3 region reads CSADTGSGGYTF.

This clone was seen repeatedly, ten times or more. The read ends 3 residues shy of where the CDR3 ends; the end is completed using the germline J gene. This chain connects TRBV19 to TRBJ1-1; 10 nucleotides line up with TRBD1. There are 16 residues in the CDR3. In germline, CDR1 is LNHDA, CDR2 SQIVND (reference sequence). V was pared by 5 bases and J by 0 bases, with 6 bases of the junction left unmatched. The CDR3 loop is CASSPWTGGMNTEAFF. The DNA read from the CDR3 is TGTGCCAGTAGTCCGTGGACAGGGGGGATGAACACTGAA.

In this sample, this clone turned up many times. The read falls 3 residues short of the CDR3 end, and the missing part is taken from the germline J gene. The chain joins TRBV2 to TRBJ2-3, with TRBD2 matching over 7 bases. Trimming removed 3 bases from V and 0 bases from J; junction bases left unmatched: 9. The CDR3 runs 17 residues. Germline loops: CDR1 SNHLY, CDR2 FYNNEI. The CDR3 loop reads CASSESASGYSTDTQYF. CDR3 DNA (partial): TGTGCCAGCAGTGAGAGTGCTAGCGGATATAGCACAGATACG. Full variable domain (rest looked up from reference TRBV2 and TRBJ2-3): EPEVTQTPSHQVTQMGQEVILRCVPISNHLYFYWYRQILGQKVEFLVSFYNNEISEKSEIFDDQFSVERPDGSNFTLKIRSTKLEDSAMYFCASSESASGYSTDTQYFGPGTRLTVL.